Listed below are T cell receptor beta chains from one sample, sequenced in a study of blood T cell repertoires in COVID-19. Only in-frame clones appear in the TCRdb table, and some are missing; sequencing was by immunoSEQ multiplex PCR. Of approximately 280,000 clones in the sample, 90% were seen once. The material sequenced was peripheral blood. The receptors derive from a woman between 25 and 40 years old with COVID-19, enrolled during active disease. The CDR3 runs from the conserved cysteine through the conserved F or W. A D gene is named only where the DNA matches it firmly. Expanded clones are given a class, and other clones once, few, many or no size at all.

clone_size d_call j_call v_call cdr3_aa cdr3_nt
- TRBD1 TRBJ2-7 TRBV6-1 CASSVTGGPSYEQYF TGTGCCAGCAGTGTGACAGGGGGCCCCTCCTACGAGCAGTACTTC
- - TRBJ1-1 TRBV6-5 CASSYSQGVEAFF TGTGCCAGCAGTTACTCACAGGGAGTCGAAGCTTTCTTT
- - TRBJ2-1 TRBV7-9 CASSFMRSSYNEQFF TGTGCCAGCAGCTTCATGAGGAGCTCCTACAATGAGCAGTTCTTC
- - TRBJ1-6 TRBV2 CASSDSRTRNNSPLHF TGTGCCAGCAGTGATTCCCGGACAAGGAATAATTCACCCCTCCACTTT
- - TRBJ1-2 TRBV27 CASSFADSYGYTF TGTGCCAGCAGTTTCGCTGACAGCTATGGCTACACCTTC
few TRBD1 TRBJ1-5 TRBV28 CASLSQDRTIFHNQPQHF TGTGCCAGCCTCTCCCAGGACAGGACCATTTTTCACAATCAGCCCCAGCATTTT
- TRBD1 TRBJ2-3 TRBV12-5 CASGLGGQSDTQYF TGTGCTAGTGGTTTGGGGGGACAGTCGGATACGCAGTATTTT
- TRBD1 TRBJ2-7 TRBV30 CAWTTGVRGSYEQYF TGTGCCTGGACTACAGGGGTCCGGGGCTCCTACGAGCAGTACTTC
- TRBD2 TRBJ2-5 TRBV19 CASSTVGGETQYF TGTGCCAGTAGTACTGTGGGGGGGGAGACCCAGTACTTC
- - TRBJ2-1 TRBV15 CATSPTQGEQFF TGTGCCACCAGTCCTACCCAGGGGGAGCAGTTCTTC
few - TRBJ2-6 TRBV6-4 CASSDSGQGANVLTF TGTGCCAGCAGTGACTCAGGACAGGGGGCCAACGTCCTGACTTTC
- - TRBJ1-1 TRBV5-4 CASSLADRNTEAFF TGTGCCAGCAGCTTGGCCGACAGGAACACTGAAGCTTTCTTT
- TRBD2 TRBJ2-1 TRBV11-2 CASSSLAGGYHEQFF TGTGCCAGCAGCTCCTTAGCGGGAGGGTACCATGAGCAGTTCTTC
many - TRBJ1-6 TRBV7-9 CASSSEIYNSPLHF TGTGCCAGCAGCTCGGAGATCTATAATTCACCCCTCCACTTT
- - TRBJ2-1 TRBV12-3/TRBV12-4 CASSFSGVGQFF TGTGCCAGCAGTTTCTCAGGGGTTGGGCAGTTCTTC
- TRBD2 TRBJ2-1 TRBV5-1 CASSLGAGGVDEQFF TGCGCCAGCAGCTTGGGGGCGGGAGGAGTCGATGAGCAGTTCTTC
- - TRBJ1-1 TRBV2 CASSPPSRATEAFF TGTGCCAGCAGCCCCCCCTCCAGGGCTACCGAAGCTTTCTTT
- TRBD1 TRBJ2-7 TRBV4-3 CASSPGQGRYEQYF TGCGCCAGCAGCCCGGGACAGGGCAGGTACGAGCAGTACTTC
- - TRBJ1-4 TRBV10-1 CASGRGPPTNEKLFF TGCGCCAGCGGGCGGGGGCCTCCAACTAATGAAAAACTGTTTTTT
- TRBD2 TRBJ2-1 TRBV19 CASSPGLAGGTNEQFF TGTGCCAGTAGCCCCGGACTAGCGGGAGGGACTAATGAGCAGTTCTTC
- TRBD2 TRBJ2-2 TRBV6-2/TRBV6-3 CASSSLGLAGVHAGELFF TGTGCCAGCAGTTCCCTTGGACTAGCGGGGGTACATGCCGGGGAGCTGTTTTTT
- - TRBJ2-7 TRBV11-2 CASNHDTYEQYF TGTGCCAGCAACCATGACACCTACGAGCAGTACTTC
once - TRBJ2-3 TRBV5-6 CASSPDRDTQYF TGTGCCAGCAGCCCAGACAGGGATACGCAGTATTTT
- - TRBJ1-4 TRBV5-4 CASSLMSSNEKLFF TGTGCCAGCAGCTTGATGTCCTCTAATGAAAAACTGTTTTTT
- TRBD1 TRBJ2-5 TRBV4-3 CASSQGDRVQETQYF TGCGCCAGCAGCCAAGGCGACAGGGTCCAAGAGACCCAGTACTTC
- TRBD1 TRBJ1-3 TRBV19 CASSNPGQGRNERSGNTIYF TGTGCCAGTAGTAATCCGGGACAGGGGAGGAACGAGCGCTCTGGAAACACCATATATTTT
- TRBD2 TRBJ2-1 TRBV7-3 CASSLTHSGSGRLDNEQFF TGTGCCAGCAGCTTAACCCATTCGGGTAGCGGGAGGCTCGACAATGAGCAGTTCTTC
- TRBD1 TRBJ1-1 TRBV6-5 CASRDGQGAFAEAFF TGTGCCAGCAGGGACGGACAGGGGGCCTTCGCTGAAGCTTTCTTT
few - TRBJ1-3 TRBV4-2 CASSQVVKGVETSGNTIYF TGTGCCAGCAGCCAAGTGGTTAAGGGGGTCGAAACCTCTGGAAACACCATATATTTT